These 12 T cell receptor beta chains came from one sample sequenced in a study of early T cells in non-severe SARS-CoV-2 infection. MiXCR, applied by TCRdb to the 5' RACE reads, yields one record per CDR3 protein. The data show 70,000 to 75,000 distinct CDR3 sequences, with around 10% seen just once and roughly 4.3% held by the top ten. Sequenced material: whole blood. Receptor source: an adult who was a healthcare worker with PCR-confirmed SARS-CoV-2 infection or an uninfected control (not recorded which).

This clonotype was seen many times. This rearrangement joins TRBV25-1 to TRBJ1-2; D is unclear. This CDR3 contains 16 residues. Germline V gene sequence: CDR1 MGHDK, CDR2 SYGVNS. V was shortened by 0 bases and J by 0 bases, with 11 bases between the two germline ends. This CDR3 is CASSEYSNGSNYGYTF. CDR3 DNA sequence: TGTGCCAGCAGTGAATATAGTAATGGGTCTAACTATGGCTACACCTTC.

This clonotype has at least ten counts. The chain combines TRBV7-2 with TRBJ1-4; the match to TRBD1 covers 7 bases. There are 13 residues in the CDR3. Unmatched junction bases numbered 4, after V lost 5 bases and J lost 7 bases. Germline V gene lookup returns CDR1 SGHTA and CDR2 FQGNSA. The CDR3 protein is CASSTGQVEKLFF. CDR3 nucleotide sequence: TGTGCCAGCAGCACCGGACAGGTTGAAAAACTGTTTTTT.

This clonotype was found a few times. The rearrangement links TRBV12-3 or TRBV12-4 to TRBJ1-2; D uncertain. The germline V and J ends were trimmed by 1 base and 5 bases, with 8 bases remaining between them. The length of the CDR3 is 13 residues. In nucleotides, the CDR3 is TGTGCCAGCAGTTTAGGAGGACGGTATGGCTACACCTTC. This encodes CASSLGGRYGYTF.

This clonotype was picked up a small number of times. This rearrangement joins TRBV29-1 to TRBJ2-3; a possible D gene is TRBD1 (5 bases). Per germline, CDR1 SQVTM and CDR2 ANQGSEA. V dropped 4 bases and J dropped 4 bases, with 12 bases sitting between them. The length of the CDR3 is 13 residues. CDR3: CSVGRQYADTQYF. The CDR3 coding sequence is TGCAGCGTTGGGAGACAGTATGCAGATACGCAGTATTTT.

The J gene is TRBJ1-1, the V gene TRBV6-4, with D possibly TRBD1 on 6 matching bases. Deletions cut 4 bases from V and 7 bases from J, with 13 bases between. In germline, CDR1 is MRHNA, CDR2 SNTAGT. The CDR3 contains 13 residues. CDR3 protein: CASSAQQGFEAFF. The CDR3 DNA sequence: TGTGCCAGCAGTGCTCAACAGGGCTTTGAAGCTTTCTTT.

This clonotype was recorded at least ten times. This chain uses TRBV5-1 with TRBJ2-4; 13 bases agree with TRBD2. J lost 0 bases, V lost 0 bases, and 3 bases had no gene match. The germline CDR1 and CDR2 sequences are SGHRS and YFSETQ. The CDR3 length is 18 residues. CDR3 sequence (DNA): TGCGCCAGCAGCTTGGGGACTAGCGGGAGAGTAGCCAAAAACATTCAGTACTTC. Translating gives CASSLGTSGRVAKNIQYF.

V is TRBV5-4 and J is TRBJ1-6; D perhaps matches TRBD1 (5 bases). Germline-derived CDR1 and CDR2 are SGHNT and YYREEE (reference sequence). Trimming left V 4 bases short and J 5 bases short, with 13 bases between. CDR3 length equals 15 residues. The CDR3 bases are TGTGCCAGCAGCGCGACGGGACTGAATAATTCACCCCTCCACTTT. Its translation: CASSATGLNNSPLHF.

This clonotype appeared many times. The CDR3 DNA reads as TGCAGTGCTAGAGAAGGCGGGGGGGCCCGGAGAGAGCAGTACTTC. Residues: CSAREGGGARREQYF. This rearrangement joins TRBV20-1 to TRBJ2-7; TRBD2 matches 9 bases. Germline values: CDR1 DFQATT, CDR2 SNEGSKA (reference sequence). The CDR3 consists of 15 residues. J was trimmed by 7 bases and V by 0 bases; bases with no gene match: 10.

This clonotype was picked up many times. The chain recombines TRBV12-3 or TRBV12-4 with TRBJ1-1, with a weak D call TRBD1 (5 bases). With 6 bases removed from V and 4 bases from J, the gap between germline ends came to 18 bases. CDR3 length equals 15 residues. The CDR3 DNA is TGTGCCAGCAGGATCCGGGACGGATTTTTCACTGAAGCTTTCTTT. This codes for CASRIRDGFFTEAFF.

This clonotype was recorded at least ten times. This chain uses TRBV6-7 with TRBJ1-1, with D possibly being TRBD1 (5 bases). TRBV6-7 is given ORF status, its function remaining uncertain. V was shortened by 7 bases and J by 5 bases, with 17 bases between the two germline ends. CDR3 length: 14 residues. CDR3 bases: TGTGCCAGCAATGCCGGGACCGGGAGGACTGAAGCTTTCTTT. Translation: CASNAGTGRTEAFF.

The table lists this clonotype with many counts. The genes are TRBV12-1 and TRBJ2-4; the table's D call, TRBD2, has no DNA check behind it. TRBV12-1 is tagged as a pseudogene. This CDR3 region has 15 residues. The CDR3 reads CASSFAGPCQNIQYF. The CDR3 nucleotides read TGTGCCAGCAGCTTTGCCGGGCCCTGCCAAAACATTCAGTACTTC.

This clonotype was recorded at least ten times. CDR3 sequence (DNA): TGTGCCAGCGGGCGGGGGTCGAACACCGGGGAGCTGTTTTTT. It is translated as CASGRGSNTGELFF. This chain joins TRBV7-6 and TRBJ2-2, with 7 bases fitting TRBD2. V gave up 8 bases and J gave up 0 bases; unmatched junction bases: 3. The V gene's germline CDR1 is SGHVS and CDR2 FNYEAQ. This CDR3 is 14 amino acids long.